A selection of T cell receptor beta chains follows, all from one sample in a study of cytomegalovirus exposure and HLA in healthy donors. The assay was immunoSEQ multiplex PCR, and TCRdb's table has in-frame clones only and misses some. The sample holds about 200,000 clones, more than 60% seen once. Material: PBMCs. The receptors were gathered from a woman in her 30s in good health and CMV-seropositive. CDR3s include the opening cysteine and the closing phenylalanine or tryptophan. A D gene is named only where the DNA matches it firmly. Clone size is shown for a subset of rows, as once, few, many or a class of expanded clone.

TRBV14	TRBJ2-2	NA	TRBD1	CASSQDPGGNTGELFF	TGTGCCAGCAGCCAAGATCCAGGGGGAAACACCGGGGAGCTGTTTTTT
TRBV7-9	TRBJ2-7	NA	NA	CASSPARTHYEQYF	TGTGCCAGCAGCCCCGCGCGGACACACTACGAGCAGTACTTC
TRBV11-3	TRBJ1-1	NA	NA	CASSLRRGLEAFF	TGTGCCAGCAGCTTAAGAAGGGGTCTCGAAGCTTTCTTT
TRBV19	TRBJ1-5	NA	NA	CASSPRLDDQPQHF	TGTGCCAGTAGTCCGAGGTTGGATGATCAGCCCCAGCATTTT
TRBV6-6	TRBJ2-1	NA	NA	CASKSPGVNEQFF	TGTGCCAGCAAGAGTCCCGGAGTTAATGAGCAGTTCTTC
TRBV7-9	TRBJ1-1	NA	TRBD1	CASIHQGAGTEAFF	TGTGCCAGCATTCACCAGGGGGCTGGCACTGAAGCTTTCTTT
TRBV4-1	TRBJ2-7	NA	NA	CASSQARQTYEQYF	TGCGCCAGCAGCCAAGCTAGACAGACCTACGAGCAGTACTTC
TRBV5-1	TRBJ1-4	NA	TRBD1	CASSPQTGWMEKLFF	TGCGCCAGCAGCCCCCAGACAGGGTGGATGGAAAAACTGTTTTTT
TRBV4-1	TRBJ2-3	NA	NA	CASTPRGGRTDTQYF	TGCGCCAGCACCCCTAGGGGGGGTCGCACAGATACGCAGTATTTT
TRBV7-2	TRBJ1-6	NA	TRBD1	CASRLSSGQHNSPLHF	TGTGCCAGCAGATTATCCTCGGGACAGCATAATTCACCCCTCCACTTT
TRBV4-1	TRBJ1-2	NA	TRBD1	CASSMDRLLYGYTF	TGCGCCAGCAGCATGGACAGGCTCCTCTATGGCTACACCTTC
TRBV5-5	TRBJ2-5	NA	TRBD2	CASRGVGPSGSRETQYF	TGTGCCAGCAGGGGGGTTGGGCCTAGCGGGAGTAGAGAGACCCAGTACTTC
TRBV18	TRBJ1-2	NA	NA	CASSPSQGDGYTF	TGTGCCAGCTCACCTTCCCAGGGTGATGGCTACACCTTC
TRBV7-9	TRBJ2-3	NA	NA	CASSLGLHTDTQYF	TGTGCCAGCAGCTTAGGGCTTCACACAGATACGCAGTATTTT
TRBV7-2	TRBJ2-3	NA	NA	CASSSKLTDTQYF	TGTGCCAGCAGCTCTAAGCTCACAGATACGCAGTATTTT
TRBV4-3	TRBJ2-7	NA	TRBD1	CASSQVLGQSLLSYEQYF	TGCGCCAGCAGCCAAGTATTGGGACAGTCCCTCTTAAGCTACGAGCAGTACTTC
TRBV19	TRBJ1-4	NA	NA	CASSNRANEKLFF	TGTGCCAGTAGTAACCGGGCTAATGAAAAACTGTTTTTT
TRBV7-6	TRBJ2-3	NA	NA	CASSLSRGVTQYF	TGTGCCAGCAGCTTAAGTAGGGGCGTTACGCAGTATTTT
TRBV7-8	TRBJ2-7	NA	TRBD1	CASSFPGTGSTEQYF	TGTGCCAGCAGCTTTCCCGGGACAGGGTCGACCGAGCAGTACTTC
TRBV28	TRBJ1-2	NA	TRBD1	CASSWGTENYGYTF	TGTGCCAGCAGTTGGGGGACAGAGAACTATGGCTACACCTTC
TRBV7-2	TRBJ1-6	NA	NA	CASSLDWTPPNSPLHF	TGTGCCAGCAGCTTAGATTGGACTCCACCCAATTCACCCCTCCACTTT
TRBV7-2	TRBJ1-5	NA	TRBD1	CASSFSGQWLPQHF	TGTGCCAGCAGCTTTTCGGGACAGTGGTTGCCCCAGCATTTT
TRBV5-4	TRBJ1-1	few	NA	CASTRGGGTEAFF	TGTGCCAGCACCAGAGGGGGGGGGACTGAAGCTTTCTTT
TRBV9	TRBJ1-4	NA	TRBD1	CASSRTGGNEKLFF	TGTGCCAGCAGTCGGACAGGGGGTAATGAAAAACTGTTTTTT
TRBV7-2	TRBJ2-3	NA	NA	CASSLPSDTQYF	TGTGCCAGCAGTCTCCCGTCAGATACGCAGTATTTT
TRBV5-6	TRBJ1-5	NA	NA	CASSRVRSNQPQHF	TGTGCCAGCAGCCGGGTTCGATCCAATCAGCCCCAGCATTTT
TRBV7-2	TRBJ2-1	NA	TRBD2	CASSLSLAGYNEQFF	TGTGCCAGCAGCTTATCCCTAGCGGGGTACAATGAGCAGTTCTTC
TRBV4-3	TRBJ1-2	few	NA	CASSQIDIGQGYTF	TGCGCCAGCAGCCAGATAGACATCGGACAAGGCTACACCTTC
TRBV7-9	TRBJ1-4	few	TRBD1	CASSEGQGGGEKLFF	TGTGCCAGCAGCGAAGGACAGGGTGGTGGTGAAAAACTGTTTTTT
TRBV28	TRBJ1-2	NA	TRBD1	CASSLEGARGYTF	TGTGCCAGCAGTTTAGAGGGGGCGCGTGGCTACACCTTC
TRBV7-3	TRBJ2-1	NA	TRBD2	CASSRLSGLADNEQFF	TGTGCCAGCAGCCGATTATCGGGACTAGCAGACAATGAGCAGTTCTTC
TRBV27	TRBJ2-1	NA	NA	CASSFAGFNNEQFF	TGTGCCAGCAGTTTTGCAGGGTTCAACAATGAGCAGTTCTTC
TRBV7-9	TRBJ2-7	NA	NA	CASSLDYAYEQYF	TGTGCCAGCAGCCTGGACTACGCCTACGAGCAGTACTTC
TRBV9	TRBJ2-1	NA	NA	CASSVGGTFHNEQFF	TGTGCCAGCAGCGTAGGCGGGACCTTTCACAATGAGCAGTTCTTC
TRBV28	TRBJ2-1	few	TRBD1	CASSPLGPDRGHEQFF	TGTGCCAGCAGTCCCCTAGGACCGGACAGGGGCCATGAGCAGTTCTTC
TRBV5-4	TRBJ2-3	NA	TRBD2	CASSPGLAGGTDTQYF	TGTGCCAGCAGCCCGGGACTAGCGGGGGGGACAGATACGCAGTATTTT
TRBV15	TRBJ2-1	once	NA	CATSRATNNEQFF	TGTGCCACCAGCAGAGCTACTAACAATGAGCAGTTCTTC
TRBV4-2	TRBJ1-5	NA	NA	CASSQDWTAYSNQPQHF	TGTGCCAGCAGCCAAGATTGGACAGCCTATAGCAATCAGCCCCAGCATTTT
TRBV10-3	TRBJ2-7	once	NA	CAIRTGIVTTEQYF	TGTGCCATCAGAACAGGGATCGTTACGACGGAGCAGTACTTC
TRBV4-2	TRBJ2-7	NA	TRBD1	CASSLTGQAYEQYF	TGTGCCAGCAGCCTAACGGGACAGGCCTACGAGCAGTACTTC
TRBV7-2	TRBJ2-3	once	NA	CASSLSATFTDTQYF	TGTGCCAGCAGCCTTAGCGCGACCTTCACAGATACGCAGTATTTT
TRBV4-1	TRBJ2-1	few	NA	CASSRPGNEQFF	TGCGCCAGCAGCCGCCCCGGGAATGAGCAGTTCTTC
TRBV2	TRBJ1-5	few	NA	CASSKGENQPQHF	TGTGCCAGCAGTAAAGGGGAGAATCAGCCCCAGCATTTT
TRBV7-2	TRBJ2-2	NA	TRBD2	CASSLGAGGLAGELFF	TGTGCCAGCAGCTTAGGGGCGGGGGGCCTGGCTGGGGAGCTGTTTTTT
TRBV7-9	TRBJ1-4	NA	TRBD1	CASTGGKGSTNEKLFF	TGTGCCAGTACAGGGGGCAAGGGGTCAACTAATGAAAAACTGTTTTTT
TRBV9	TRBJ2-3	NA	TRBD2	CASSSRLAGVVDTQYF	TGTGCCAGCAGCTCGCGACTAGCGGGAGTGGTGGATACGCAGTATTTT
TRBV28	TRBJ1-5	NA	NA	CASSLGGVSNQPQHF	TGTGCCAGCAGTTTAGGGGGGGTGAGCAATCAGCCCCAGCATTTT
TRBV19	TRBJ2-5	NA	NA	CASSRRTYQETQYF	TGTGCCAGTAGTAGAAGGACTTACCAAGAGACCCAGTACTTC
TRBV4-1	TRBJ2-7	NA	NA	CASSPWKGYEQYF	TGCGCCAGCAGCCCCTGGAAGGGGTACGAGCAGTACTTC
TRBV5-4	TRBJ1-2	NA	NA	CASSLGTYNYGYTF	TGTGCCAGCAGCTTGGGGACATATAACTATGGCTACACCTTC
TRBV11-2	TRBJ1-2	NA	TRBD1	CASSLDRVGEGYTF	TGTGCCAGCAGCCTGGACAGGGTGGGGGAAGGCTACACCTTC
TRBV10-3	TRBJ2-1	NA	TRBD2	CAISEFVAGNSYNEQFF	TGTGCCATCAGTGAGTTTGTAGCGGGTAACTCCTACAATGAGCAGTTCTTC
TRBV11-2	TRBJ1-5	NA	TRBD1	CASSPDIDRESQPQHF	TGTGCCAGCAGTCCGGACATTGACAGGGAGAGTCAGCCCCAGCATTTT
TRBV28	TRBJ2-1	NA	TRBD2	CASSLPTSGVNEQFF	TGTGCCAGCAGTTTACCGACTAGCGGGGTAAATGAGCAGTTCTTC